Listed below are T cell receptor beta chains from one sample, sequenced in a study of lymphopenia after photon versus proton radiotherapy. Sequencing used immunoSEQ multiplex PCR; TCRdb keeps in-frame clones, though not all of them. The sample carries about 40,000 clones, approximately 86% recorded once. The sample here was peripheral blood, taken from a patient treated with proton-based radiotherapy. All receptors derive from a woman in her 70s with pancreatic cancer. Some clones in this sample may be carry-over from other donors' samples. CDR3s include the opening cysteine and the closing phenylalanine or tryptophan. The D gene is left open where the match is weak. Clone size is shown for a subset of rows, as once, few, many or a class of expanded clone.

CDR3	DNA	V	size	J	D
CASSLELGAGYTF	TGCGCCAGCAGCTTGGAGCTGGGGGCTGGCTACACCTTC	TRBV5-1	-	TRBJ1-2	-
CSVADSNSGDYGYTF	TGCAGCGTCGCGGACAGCAACTCCGGGGACTATGGCTACACCTTC	TRBV29-1	-	TRBJ1-2	-
CASSSRQGPRNTIYF	TGTGCCAGCAGCTCACGACAGGGCCCACGAAACACCATATATTTT	TRBV7-8	-	TRBJ1-3	TRBD1
CSVDPGQGTEAFF	TGCAGCGTCGACCCGGGACAGGGGACTGAAGCTTTCTTT	TRBV29-1	-	TRBJ1-1	TRBD1
CASSERRGDYNEQFF	TGTGCCAGCAGTGAGCGCAGGGGGGACTACAATGAGCAGTTCTTC	TRBV6-1	-	TRBJ2-1	-
CASIRQEATEAFF	TGTGCCAGCATCCGGCAGGAGGCGACTGAAGCTTTCTTT	TRBV7-9	-	TRBJ1-1	-
CASSYRTGRETQYF	TGTGCCAGCAGCTACAGAACAGGCCGAGAGACCCAGTACTTC	TRBV5-6	-	TRBJ2-5	-
CASSRTSTSTDTQYF	TGTGCCAGCAGCCGGACTAGCACTAGCACAGATACGCAGTATTTT	TRBV11-2	-	TRBJ2-3	TRBD2
CASSLNRVGQPQHF	TGTGCCAGCAGCCTCAACAGGGTAGGGCAGCCCCAGCATTTT	TRBV7-2	-	TRBJ1-5	-
CASRVQGMDGYTF	TGTGCCAGCAGAGTACAGGGGATGGATGGCTACACCTTC	TRBV7-8	-	TRBJ1-2	TRBD1
CASRSGHGYEQYF	TGTGCCAGCAGATCCGGACACGGCTACGAGCAGTACTTC	TRBV13	-	TRBJ2-7	-
CASSLKLASDEQFF	TGTGCCAGCAGCTTGAAACTAGCCAGCGATGAGCAGTTCTTC	TRBV5-4	-	TRBJ2-1	-
CASSLRTGGGDEQFF	TGCGCCAGCAGCTTACGGACAGGGGGAGGGGATGAGCAGTTCTTC	TRBV5-1	-	TRBJ2-1	TRBD1
CASTLDTSYGYTF	TGTGCCAGCACCCTTGACACGAGCTATGGCTACACCTTC	TRBV28	-	TRBJ1-2	-
CSVGEPGQGAYGYTF	TGCAGCGTTGGGGAACCGGGACAGGGGGCGTACGGCTACACCTTC	TRBV29-1	-	TRBJ1-2	TRBD1
CASSTGRDRLNSPLHF	TGTGCCAGTAGTACCGGGCGGGACAGGTTAAATTCACCCCTCCACTTT	TRBV19	-	TRBJ1-6	TRBD1
CASSFDHEQYF	TGTGCCAGCAGTTTTGACCACGAGCAGTACTTC	TRBV28	-	TRBJ2-7	-
CASSFGHEPYEQYF	TGTGCCAGCAGCTTTGGACATGAGCCCTACGAGCAGTACTTC	TRBV12-1	-	TRBJ2-7	-
CASSPLGLTQETQYF	TGTGCCAGCAGCCCACTGGGACTAACCCAAGAGACCCAGTACTTC	TRBV7-9	once	TRBJ2-5	TRBD2
CATSGVIQGPYNSPLHF	TGTGCCACCAGCGGCGTAATACAGGGCCCCTATAATTCACCCCTCCACTTT	TRBV15	-	TRBJ1-6	-
CASSPGVNYNEQFF	TGTGCCAGCTCACCAGGGGTTAACTACAATGAGCAGTTCTTC	TRBV18	-	TRBJ2-1	-
CASSAGPVYEQYF	TGTGCCAGCAGCGCCGGACCAGTCTACGAGCAGTACTTC	TRBV9	-	TRBJ2-7	-
CASIGAGSYEQYF	TGCGCCAGCATAGGAGCCGGTTCCTACGAGCAGTACTTC	TRBV10-2	few	TRBJ2-7	-
CASSMGEGLAEAFF	TGTGCCAGTAGTATGGGAGAGGGTCTTGCTGAAGCTTTCTTT	TRBV19	-	TRBJ1-1	-
CASSIVAPTSGSRNEQFF	TGTGCCAGTAGTATAGTTGCCCCCACTAGCGGCTCTCGGAATGAGCAGTTCTTC	TRBV19	-	TRBJ2-1	TRBD2
CASSRGRSIAVSSYNEQFF	TGTGCCAGCTCACGAGGGCGATCTATAGCGGTGAGCTCCTACAATGAGCAGTTCTTC	TRBV18	-	TRBJ2-1	-
CASSPGQLTNEKLFF	TGTGCCAGTAGTCCAGGACAGCTAACTAATGAAAAACTGTTTTTT	TRBV19	few	TRBJ1-4	-
CASSLAGGRAFTEAFF	TGCGCCAGCAGCTTGGCCGGGGGCAGGGCGTTCACTGAAGCTTTCTTT	TRBV5-1	-	TRBJ1-1	-
CASSPRGGTNEQYF	TGTGCCAGCAGCCCCCGGGGCGGCACCAACGAGCAGTACTTC	TRBV7-2	-	TRBJ2-7	-
CASSRPASGSFYEQYF	TGTGCCAGCAGCCGCCCGGCTAGCGGGAGTTTCTACGAGCAGTACTTC	TRBV7-3	once	TRBJ2-7	TRBD2
CASSLQTGSTDTQYF	TGTGCCAGCAGCCTACAGACGGGGAGCACAGATACGCAGTATTTT	TRBV7-2	-	TRBJ2-3	-
CASSSVAGSLSYEQYF	TGCGCCAGCAGCTCCGTAGCGGGAAGCCTCTCCTACGAGCAGTACTTC	TRBV5-1	once	TRBJ2-7	TRBD2
CASSAQGVGSDEQFF	TGTGCCAGCAGTGCCCAGGGGGTGGGTTCTGATGAGCAGTTCTTC	TRBV6-4	-	TRBJ2-1	TRBD1
CSATKDGPHF	TGCAGTGCTACCAAGGACGGACCGCATTTT	TRBV20-1	few	TRBJ1-5	-
CASSQVGQGGVYEQFF	TGCGCCAGCAGCCAAGTGGGGCAGGGGGGGGTGTATGAGCAGTTCTTC	TRBV4-1	-	TRBJ2-1	-
CASSFRDTNTEAFF	TGTGCCAGCAGCTTCCGGGACACAAACACTGAAGCTTTCTTT	TRBV7-2	-	TRBJ1-1	-
CASSDSPNTEAFF	TGTGCCAGCAGCGACAGCCCGAACACTGAAGCTTTCTTT	TRBV11-3	-	TRBJ1-1	-
CACDRGQSYEQYF	TGTGCCTGCGACAGGGGGCAATCCTACGAGCAGTACTTC	TRBV30	-	TRBJ2-7	TRBD1
CASSLFPPENTEAFF	TGTGCCAGCAGTTTATTTCCCCCAGAGAACACTGAAGCTTTCTTT	TRBV27	-	TRBJ1-1	-
CASSLDLWRENTEAFF	TGTGCCAGCAGCTTAGACTTATGGCGGGAGAACACTGAAGCTTTCTTT	TRBV7-9	once	TRBJ1-1	-
CASSYRAGVGEAFF	TGTGCCAGCAGTTACCGCGCGGGAGTTGGGGAAGCTTTCTTT	TRBV2	-	TRBJ1-1	-
CASSSIAVAGSYNEQFF	TGTGCCAGCAGTTCGATTGCGGTAGCGGGTTCCTACAATGAGCAGTTCTTC	TRBV7-2	-	TRBJ2-1	TRBD2
CASSPAQGANVLTF	TGTGCCAGCAGTCCGGCTCAAGGGGCCAACGTCCTGACTTTC	TRBV7-3	once	TRBJ2-6	-
CASSSPANYGYTF	TGCGCCAGCAGCTCTCCGGCTAACTATGGCTACACCTTC	TRBV5-1	-	TRBJ1-2	-
CASRRNRGVFPNEQFF	TGCGCCAGCAGACGAAACAGGGGGGTTTTCCCCAATGAGCAGTTCTTC	TRBV5-1	-	TRBJ2-1	TRBD1
CASSLGTASYEQYF	TGTGCCAGCAGCCTCGGGACGGCATCCTACGAGCAGTACTTC	TRBV7-9	-	TRBJ2-7	-
CAGGAGALQNEQFF	TGTGCCGGTGGAGCGGGAGCCTTACAGAATGAGCAGTTCTTC	TRBV2	-	TRBJ2-1	TRBD2
CASSLEGMNTEAFF	TGTGCCAGCAGCTTAGAAGGGATGAACACTGAAGCTTTCTTT	TRBV7-2	-	TRBJ1-1	-
CASMPGQGNSYGYTF	TGTGCCAGTATGCCGGGACAGGGTAACAGCTATGGCTACACCTTC	TRBV19	-	TRBJ1-2	TRBD1
CAWSGAEGNQETQYF	TGTGCCTGGAGTGGAGCGGAGGGGAATCAAGAGACCCAGTACTTC	TRBV30	-	TRBJ2-5	-
CASSTNTDTQYF	TGCGCCAGCAGCACGAACACAGATACGCAGTATTTT	TRBV5-1	once	TRBJ2-3	-